These 9 T cell receptor beta chains originate from one sample sequenced in a study of T cell clusters in autoimmune cytopenias. Roughly 38,000 genome equivalents of blood DNA were amplified for TRB. Multiplex touch-down PCR amplified TRB using TRB-A and TRB-B pools in one tube. Using the multiplex PCR reads, TCRdb records one entry per CDR3 protein without DNA. Its listing shows about 1,500 distinct CDR3 sequences. These data were likewise used in another study, on T cell repertoires in aging, cancer and after chemotherapy.

Sequencing was done on a sample of peripheral blood. The receptors come from a human donor with chronic lymphocytic leukemia.

The CDR3 reads CASTLQGIATNEKLFF. The chain uses TRBV28 and TRBJ1-4; there is no DNA to check the TCRdb D call of TRBD1. There are 16 residues in the CDR3. The germline gives CDR1 MDHEN, CDR2 SYDVKM.

Frequency places this clonotype as medium-sized. V is TRBV19 and J is TRBJ2-7; TCRdb calls TRBD1, which cannot be checked without DNA. The CDR3 has 13 residues. CDR1 is LNHDA and CDR2 is SQIVND in the germline V gene (reference sequence). The CDR3 sequence is CASSIWGAHEQYF.

V and J are TRBV6-1 and TRBJ2-3; TCRdb reports TRBD1, a call that lacks DNA to check it against. CDR1 and CDR2 (germline): MNHNS, SASEGT. The CDR3 extends over 16 amino acids. The CDR3 spells CASSAVGQLGSDTQYF.

This sequence joins TRBV27 and TRBJ2-1; as DNA is missing, the TRBD1 call by TCRdb cannot be tested. This CDR3 comprises 18 residues. Germline V lookup: CDR1 MNHEY, CDR2 SMNVEV (reference sequence). CDR3 amino acids: CASSFLASGTGNYNEQFF.

This clonotype is classed as medium-sized by frequency. The chain links TRBV12-3 or TRBV12-4 to TRBJ2-5; the TRBD2 assignment by TCRdb is unverifiable without DNA. The CDR3 extends over 16 amino acids. The CDR3 spells CASSFLAGVKGETQYF.

The CDR3 spells CASSYSNWDEPQHF. The chain uses TRBV6-2 or TRBV6-3 and TRBJ1-5. Germline loops: CDR1 MNHEY, CDR2 SVGEGT. The CDR3 is 14 amino acids.

The chain links TRBV7-9 to TRBJ2-7; TCRdb names TRBD2, which stays unverified in the absence of DNA. Germline lookup yields CDR1 SEHNR and CDR2 FQNEAQ (reference sequence). The CDR3 runs to 13 residues. CDR3 region: CASSLGLAYEQYF.

This clonotype registers medium-sized by frequency. V gene TRBV24-1 combines with J gene TRBJ2-5; the D gene TCRdb calls, TRBD1, cannot be checked with no DNA. Germline V gene lookup returns CDR1 KGHDR and CDR2 SFDVKD. There are 14 residues in the CDR3. CDR3 in amino acids: CATSDATPGETQYF.

This clonotype shows up as large by frequency. V and J are TRBV27 and TRBJ2-2; with no DNA, the TCRdb D assignment of TRBD2 cannot be verified. The CDR3 is 13 residues long. The germline CDR1 and CDR2 sequences are MNHEY and SMNVEV (reference sequence). The CDR3 reads CASSLGLTGELFF.